This entry is about one T cell receptor beta chain. What it binds is not known. This specimen belongs to a study of CXCR3-negative and CXCR3-positive naive CD8 T cells. Across the study: TRB reads totalled about 150 million, about 1.5 +/- 0.3 million per library. Broader study findings: Compared with CXCR3-negative naive cells, CXCR3-positive naive cells showed more hydrophobic TRB CDR3s.

Preparation of TRB cDNA libraries relied on 5' RACE carrying UMI labels. TCRdb reprocessed the 5' RACE reads and keeps a single row for each CDR3 protein, giving no DNA. The sample's table shows about 24,000 distinct CDR3 sequences. From germline, CDR1 is MDHEN and CDR2 SYDVKM. The CDR3 contains 16 residues. Investigators sorted each CD8+ T cell subset in triplicate, taking approximately 300,000 cells each time. The chain joins TRBV28 to TRBJ2-2. This TCR was sampled from a human donor in good health. Some clones in this sample may be carry-over from other donors' samples. The sequenced sample was naive CXCR3- CD8+ T cells from blood. This sample's subset: CD45RO-CCR7+CD27+CD95- naive CD8+ T cells lacking CXCR3 (TNR3-). The CDR3 reads CASSFRKTRNTGELFF.